This paragraph reports one TCR beta chain. The data belong to a study of T cell changes during pregnancy in multiple sclerosis. The ends lost 2 bases at V and 9 bases at J; junction bases unmatched: 7. Germline CDR1 is SNHLY and CDR2 is FYNNEI. The CDR3 runs 15 residues. Using immunoSEQ multiplex PCR, the repertoire was profiled, and TCRdb retains in-frame clones only, with some absent. The sample has 55,000 to 85,000 clones; around 90% are singletons. The V and J genes are TRBV2 and TRBJ1-6, with TRBD1 matching over 7 bases. This clonotype was sampled from a female donor with multiple sclerosis, enrolled in a pregnancy study. Sample: CD4+ T cells from peripheral blood mononuclear cells, taken after pregnancy. In DNA, the CDR3 is TGTGCCAGCAGTGAATATGCAGGGGGTGGTTCACCCCTCCACTTT. This gives the protein CASSEYAGGGSPLHF.